A single sample is the source of the 14 T cell receptor beta chains below, sequenced in a study of blood T cell repertoires in COVID-19. Here immunoSEQ multiplex PCR was the method, and the copy in TCRdb shows in-frame clones only, minus some. The sample lists hundreds of thousands of clones, around nine tenths occurring once. The sequenced sample was PBMCs or T cells enriched from blood (not recorded which). Receptor source: a woman aged 60-70 years in a cohort exposed to, infected with or recovered from COVID-19 (not recorded which).

The J gene is TRBJ2-1, the V gene TRBV18, with D possibly TRBD2 on 5 matching bases. V was cut by 3 bases and J by 10 bases, with 13 bases left in between. This CDR3 is 13 amino acids long. Germline loops: CDR1 KGHSH, CDR2 LQKENI. The CDR3 reads CASSPPGVAEQFF. The CDR3 region has the DNA TGTGCCAGCTCACCCCCCGGAGTAGCGGAGCAGTTCTTC.

The gene calls are TRBV2 and TRBJ1-5; 8 bases align to TRBD1. V lost 7 bases to trimming and J lost 7 bases; unmatched junction nucleotides: 9. The CDR3 has 14 amino acids. Looked up from germline, CDR1 is SNHLY and CDR2 is FYNNEI. As DNA, the CDR3 is TGTGCCAGCAAGAGGACAGGGAGTTCACAGCCCCAGCATTTT. It specifies CASKRTGSSQPQHF.

This clone was seen just once. The chain employs TRBV5-6 and TRBJ1-1; no firm D call. Germline CDR1 SGHDT, CDR2 YYEEEE. CDR3 length: 13 residues. The ends were cut back, 2 bases at V and 4 bases at J, with 9 bases in the middle. The CDR3 here is CASSLGVATEAFF. The CDR3 bases are TGTGCCAGCAGCTTAGGAGTAGCCACTGAAGCTTTCTTT.

The chain uses TRBV7-6 and TRBJ2-4, with 8 bases that match TRBD1. The CDR3 spans 15 residues. The ends lost 5 bases at V and 8 bases at J; junction bases unmatched: 11. From germline, CDR1 is SGHVS and CDR2 FNYEAQ. The CDR3 DNA sequence: TGTGCCAGCAGCCCTCGGACAGGGCCGGAGGACATTCAGTACTTC. Its protein product is CASSPRTGPEDIQYF. The variable domain in full, with the rest retrieved from reference TRBV7-6 and TRBJ2-4, is GAGVSQSPRYKVTKRGQDVALRCDPISGHVSLYWYRQALGQGPEFLTYFNYEAQQDKSGLPNDRFSAERPEGSISTLTIQRTEQRDSAMYRCASSPRTGPEDIQYFGAGTRLSVL.

The V gene is TRBV27, the J gene TRBJ1-5; a weak D match, TRBD1 (5 bases). The V gene's germline CDR1 is MNHEY and CDR2 SMNVEV (reference sequence). Trimming shortened V by 1 base and J by 3 bases, and 10 bases separated the two germline ends. The CDR3 totals 15 residues. The CDR3 region is CASSLYGGLNQPQHF. The CDR3 DNA reads TGTGCCAGCAGTTTATATGGGGGACTCAATCAGCCCCAGCATTTT.

The V call is TRBV9, the J call TRBJ2-1, with D perhaps TRBD2 (5 bases). Germline V lookup: CDR1 SGDLS, CDR2 YYNGEE. The length of the CDR3 is 18 residues. V was pared by 4 bases and J by 0 bases, with 20 bases between. This chain's CDR3 is CASSPHPLLDSSYNEQFF. As DNA, the CDR3 is TGTGCCAGCAGCCCACACCCCTTACTAGATAGCTCCTACAATGAGCAGTTCTTC. The full variable domain, its missing parts supplied by reference TRBV9 and TRBJ2-1, is DSGVTQTPKHLITATGQRVTLRCSPRSGDLSVYWYQQSLDQGLQFLIQYYNGEERAKGNILERFSAQQFPDLHSELNLSSLELGDSALYFCASSPHPLLDSSYNEQFFGPGTRLTVL.

This rearrangement joins TRBV28 to TRBJ2-7, with 9 bases fitting TRBD1. V was clipped by 5 bases and J by 4 bases; unmatched bases: 3. The CDR3 consists of 13 residues. CDR1 MDHEN and CDR2 SYDVKM come from the germline V gene. CDR3 nucleotides: TGTGCCAGCAGTACAGGGGGCCCTTACGAGCAGTACTTC. Its translation: CASSTGGPYEQYF.

The chain couples TRBV6-4 to TRBJ1-5, with 7 bases identical to TRBD1. The CDR3 totals 17 residues. The V and J ends lost 0 bases and 2 bases, in that order; junction bases with no gene match: 7. Per the germline V gene, CDR1 is MRHNA and CDR2 is SNTAGT. CDR3 amino acids: CASSDSSEGQGNQPQHF. The CDR3 coding sequence is TGTGCCAGCAGTGACTCGAGCGAAGGACAGGGCAATCAGCCCCAGCATTTT.

Turning to this clone: Other DNA sequences in this sample translate to the same CDR3. The chain links TRBV7-9 to TRBJ2-7; 8 nucleotides align to TRBD1. CDR3 size: 17 residues. V lost 1 base and J lost 4; bases outside the gene matches: 12. Germline V gene lookup returns CDR1 SEHNR and CDR2 FQNEAQ (reference sequence). CDR3 DNA: TGTGCCAGCAGCTTAGACCCTCCCAGGACAGGGACATACGAGCAGTACTTC. Its protein is CASSLDPPRTGTYEQYF.

The chain employs TRBV7-2 and TRBJ2-5; D not certain. This CDR3 spans 15 amino acids. Trimming took off 2 bases at V and 2 bases at J, with 12 bases between the two ends. Germline V gene data show CDR1 as SGHTA and CDR2 as FQGNSA. In nucleotides, the CDR3 is TGTGCCAGCAGCTTAAGCGCCCTTAGACAAGAGACCCAGTACTTC. Translating it yields CASSLSALRQETQYF.

The chain combines TRBV5-1 with TRBJ1-6; 7 nucleotides line up with TRBD1. With V trimmed by 3 bases and J by 10 bases, 16 bases remained unmatched. This CDR3 spans 17 amino acids. The germline CDR1 and CDR2 sequences are SGHRS and YFSETQ. The CDR3 here is CASSSADGQARGSPLHF. The CDR3 nucleotides read TGCGCCAGCAGCTCAGCTGACGGACAGGCCAGGGGATCACCCCTCCACTTT.

V gene TRBV5-1 combines with J gene TRBJ1-4; D might be TRBD1 (6 bases). In germline, CDR1 is SGHRS, CDR2 YFSETQ. CDR3 size: 17 residues. The germline V and J ends were trimmed by 0 bases and 7 bases, with 19 bases remaining between them. CDR3 region: CASSLGVTNRAGEKLFF. CDR3 coding DNA: TGCGCCAGCAGCTTGGGGGTGACTAACAGGGCCGGTGAAAAACTGTTTTTT.

The V call is TRBV15, the J call TRBJ2-5; 11 bases are shared with TRBD2. Trimming took 3 bases from V and 2 from J; bases not matched to a gene: 8. Germline V gene data show CDR1 as LNHNV and CDR2 as YYDKDF (reference sequence). The CDR3 runs to 17 residues. DNA for the CDR3: TGTGCCACCAGCAGGTTAGCGGGAGGGGCCCAGCAAGAGACCCAGTACTTC. Amino acids: CATSRLAGGAQQETQYF. Drawing the rest from reference TRBV15 and TRBJ2-5, the complete variable domain is DAMVIQNPRYQVTQFGKPVTLSCSQTLNHNVMYWYQQKSSQAPKLLFHYYDKDFNNEADTPDNFQSRRPNTSFCFLDIRSPGLGDTAMYLCATSRLAGGAQQETQYFGPGTRLLVL.

This chain connects TRBV30 to TRBJ2-7; D is perhaps TRBD2 (5 bases). V was clipped by 7 bases and J by 1 base, with 11 bases between them. CDR1 is GTSNPN, CDR2 SVGIG, per germline (reference sequence). The CDR3 totals 12 residues. CDR3 sequence reads: CASESGSYEQYF. For the CDR3, the DNA is TGTGCCTCGGAAAGCGGTTCCTACGAGCAGTACTTC. Full variable domain (outside the CDR3, taken from reference TRBV30 and TRBJ2-7): SQTIHQWPATLVQPVGSPLSLECTVEGTSNPNLYWYRQAAGRGLQLLFYSVGIGQISSEVPQNLSASRPQDRQFILSSKKLLLSDSGFYLCASESGSYEQYFGPGTRLTVT.